The 18 T cell receptor beta chains reported below all come from one sample, sequenced in a study of blood T cell repertoires in COVID-19. The data were produced by immunoSEQ multiplex PCR, yet TCRdb's version contains in-frame clones alone and is incomplete. The sample lists approximately 240,000 clones; roughly 80% were seen once. Sequencing was performed on peripheral blood. These receptors were obtained from a woman between 55 and 75 years old with acute or convalescent COVID-19.

This chain joins TRBV10-3 and TRBJ2-1; 7 bases match TRBD1. There are 14 residues in the CDR3. Germline V gene sequence: CDR1 ENHRY, CDR2 SYGVKD. J was trimmed by 6 bases and V by 4 bases; bases with no gene match: 6. The CDR3 region is CAISAKGAGNEQFF. CDR3 DNA: TGTGCCATCAGTGCGAAGGGGGCGGGCAATGAGCAGTTCTTC.

The chain joins TRBV19 to TRBJ2-1; no clear D. Trimming took off 6 bases at V and 3 bases at J, with 12 bases between the two ends. In germline, CDR1 is LNHDA, CDR2 SQIVND (reference sequence). CDR3 length equals 14 residues. CDR3: CASSPVPGYNEQFF. CDR3 sequence (DNA): TGTGCCAGTAGCCCCGTTCCAGGCTACAATGAGCAGTTCTTC. The entire variable domain, with the rest obtained from reference TRBV19 and TRBJ2-1, is as follows: DGGITQSPKYLFRKEGQNVTLSCEQNLNHDAMYWYRQDPGQGLRLIYYSQIVNDFQKGDIAEGYSVSREKKESFPLTVTSAQKNPTAFYLCASSPVPGYNEQFFGPGTRLTVL.

This chain uses TRBV7-2 with TRBJ2-5; 11 positions match TRBD1. This CDR3 has 15 residues. Trimming at V came to 5 bases and at J to 5 bases, leaving 7 bases not matched to a gene. Germline values: CDR1 SGHTA, CDR2 FQGNSA. The CDR3 spells CASSARDRGRETQYF. For the CDR3, the DNA is TGTGCCAGCAGCGCCCGGGACAGGGGGAGGGAGACCCAGTACTTC.

This clone appeared a single time. The V call is TRBV7-2, the J call TRBJ2-1, with 9 bases lining up with TRBD2. With 6 bases clipped from V and 6 bases from J, the junction kept 6 bases outside the gene matches. The germline V gene has CDR1 SGHTA and CDR2 FQGNSA. This CDR3 is built from 14 residues. CDR3 DNA sequence: TGTGCCAGCAGACTTAGCGGGGGCTTCAATGAGCAGTTCTTC. Translation: CASRLSGGFNEQFF.

The rearrangement uses TRBV19 and TRBJ1-5; D call uncertain. The CDR3 length is 16 residues. Germline CDR1 and CDR2: LNHDA and SQIVND (reference sequence). Trimming cost V 3 bases and J 0 bases, with 12 bases left between them. CDR3 protein: CASSIERGNSNQPQHF. CDR3 bases: TGTGCCAGTAGTATCGAGAGAGGGAATAGCAATCAGCCCCAGCATTTT.

The chain has TRBV11-2 and TRBJ1-6; the D gene is possibly TRBD1 (5 bases). Germline V gene data show CDR1 as SGHAT and CDR2 as FQNNGV. The CDR3 has 14 amino acids. Trimming stripped 8 bases from V and 8 bases from J, with 16 bases between. CDR3 amino acids: CASRPRTWDSPLHF. In nucleotides, the CDR3 is TGTGCCAGCCGCCCTCGGACATGGGATTCACCCCTCCACTTT.

Notes on this clone: A clone one base away is much larger, so this may be a read error. The chain links TRBV7-2 to TRBJ2-7, with 11 bases fitting TRBD1. CDR3 length: 15 residues. Germline V lookup: CDR1 SGHTA, CDR2 FQGNSA. V was pared by 3 bases and J by 0 bases, with 1 base of the junction left unmatched. CDR3 sequence reads: CASSFGTGGSYEQYF. CDR3 nucleotides: TGTGCCAGCAGCTTCGGGACAGGGGGCTCCTACGAGCAGTACTTC.

This chain links TRBV7-2 with TRBJ2-7; possibly TRBD1 for D (6 bases). V shed 5 bases and J shed 2 bases, with 13 bases lying between them. The CDR3 has 14 amino acids. In germline, CDR1 is SGHTA, CDR2 FQGNSA. CDR3 nucleotide sequence: TGTGCCAGCAGCCTTGAACAGGGTCCCTACGAGCAGTACTTC. This gives the protein CASSLEQGPYEQYF.

The chain has TRBV7-6 and TRBJ1-1; 7 positions match TRBD1. Germline V gene sequence: CDR1 SGHVS, CDR2 FNYEAQ. Germline trimming cut 5 bases from V and 10 bases from J; bases unmatched to any gene: 4. There are 11 residues in the CDR3. For the CDR3, the DNA is TGTGCCAGCAGCCGACAGGGCGTAGCTTTCTTT. Protein product: CASSRQGVAFF.

The chain joins TRBV5-3 to TRBJ2-5, with D perhaps TRBD2 (6 bases). TRBV5-3 is placed among ORFs of uncertain function. This CDR3 is built from 15 residues. Trimming took 0 bases from V and 4 from J, leaving 13 bases between them. For the CDR3, the DNA is TGTGCCAGAAGCTTGGGAGGACTATCGTCAGAGACCCAGTACTTC. Translating gives CARSLGGLSSETQYF.

This clone was detected only once. Different DNA sequences within this sample yield the same CDR3. The V and J genes are TRBV7-2 and TRBJ2-1, with D possibly matching TRBD2 (5 bases). Per germline, CDR1 SGHTA and CDR2 FQGNSA. Between the trimmed V and J ends, which lost 1 base and 0 bases, there was a span of 7 bases. This CDR3 comprises 15 residues. This CDR3 is CASSLGRGSYNEQFF. Here the CDR3 DNA reads TGTGCCAGCAGCTTAGGACGGGGCTCCTACAATGAGCAGTTCTTC. The entire variable domain, with the rest obtained from reference TRBV7-2 and TRBJ2-1, is as follows: GAGVSQSPSNKVTEKGKDVELRCDPISGHTALYWYRQSLGQGLEFLIYFQGNSAPDKSGLPSDRFSAERTGGSVSTLTIQRTQQEDSAVYLCASSLGRGSYNEQFFGPGTRLTVL.

V usage is TRBV7-2 and J usage is TRBJ2-2; D is perhaps TRBD1 (6 bases). Germline V lookup: CDR1 SGHTA, CDR2 FQGNSA. There are 14 residues in the CDR3. Trimming shortened V by 6 bases and J by 6 bases, and 14 bases separated the two germline ends. The CDR3 spells CASRGDIVAGELFF. The DNA for the CDR3 is TGTGCCAGCAGGGGGGACATAGTGGCCGGGGAGCTGTTTTTT.

V gene TRBV7-6 combines with J gene TRBJ2-1, with 10 bases identical to TRBD2. Germline CDR1 and CDR2: SGHVS and FNYEAQ. There are 15 residues in the CDR3. V lost 8 bases and J lost 5; bases outside the gene matches: 9. The CDR3 spells CASARSGGVDNEQFF. The DNA of the CDR3 is TGTGCCAGCGCGAGGAGCGGGGGGGTCGACAATGAGCAGTTCTTC.

V is TRBV5-1 and J is TRBJ1-1, with D unresolved. Per the germline V gene, CDR1 is SGHRS and CDR2 is YFSETQ. Trimming took 6 bases from V and 0 from J, leaving 18 bases between them. CDR3 length: 16 residues. CDR3 sequence reads: CASKRGVAFMNTEAFF. The DNA for the CDR3 is TGCGCCAGCAAACGGGGAGTAGCCTTTATGAACACTGAAGCTTTCTTT.

The chain recombines TRBV19 with TRBJ2-7, with D tentatively TRBD1 (6 bases). Germline values: CDR1 LNHDA, CDR2 SQIVND (reference sequence). The CDR3 totals 15 residues. V was clipped by 2 bases and J by 0 bases, with 11 bases between them. CDR3 in DNA: TGTGCCAGTAGTATATATTGGGGGCACTCCTACGAGCAGTACTTC. It specifies CASSIYWGHSYEQYF.

The V call is TRBV28, the J call TRBJ2-5, with D possibly TRBD2 on 5 matching bases. Germline CDR1 and CDR2: MDHEN and SYDVKM. Trimming shortened V by 8 bases and J by 4 bases, and 17 bases separated the two germline ends. CDR3 length equals 14 residues. In nucleotides, the CDR3 is TGTGCCAGCCGATCGGACTTATTCTCAGAGACCCAGTACTTC. Amino acids: CASRSDLFSETQYF.

The genes are TRBV7-8 and TRBJ1-6; D is unclear. CDR1 and CDR2 (germline): SGHVS, FQNEAQ. The CDR3 spans 13 residues. V was cut by 4 bases and J by 10 bases, with 11 bases left in between. CDR3 residues: CASSSSLESPLHF. As DNA, the CDR3 is TGTGCCAGCAGCTCCAGCCTAGAGTCACCCCTCCACTTT.

DNA for the CDR3: TGTGCCAGCAGCCTGGGCGGGGGGCTTAATCCTAGCACCCTCCACTTT. Protein: CASSLGGGLNPSTLHF. The chain recombines TRBV7-9 with TRBJ1-6; tentative D call: TRBD1 (6 bases). The germline V gene has CDR1 SEHNR and CDR2 FQNEAQ (reference sequence). V gave up 5 bases and J gave up 14 bases, with 25 bases separating them. There are 16 residues in the CDR3.